Following are 19 T cell receptor beta chains from one sample sequenced in a study of shared clonotypes between healthy human individuals. TCRdb's table, derived via immunoSEQ multiplex PCR, lists solely in-frame clones and lacks some. The profile shows about 1,500,000 clones, roughly 96% of them singletons. What was sequenced was naive CD4+ T cells sorted from blood. Subset specified: CD45RA+ positively selected. These receptors all stem from a man aged 25-45 years in good health.

V usage is TRBV20-1 and J usage is TRBJ2-5, with D possibly TRBD2 on 6 matching bases. Germline loops: CDR1 DFQATT, CDR2 SNEGSKA (reference sequence). V dropped 7 bases and J dropped 5 bases, with 11 bases sitting between them. The CDR3 has 11 amino acids. The CDR3 bases are TGCAGTGTCGCGGGATGGGAGACCCAGTACTTC. Translating gives CSVAGWETQYF.

The CDR3 region is CASSILAGDEQFF. The CDR3 DNA reads as TGCGCCAGCAGCATACTAGCGGGAGACGAGCAGTTCTTC. The rearrangement links TRBV5-1 to TRBJ2-1, with 11 bases aligning to TRBD2. J was trimmed by 10 bases and V by 4 bases; bases with no gene match: 4. The CDR3 is 13 amino acids. The germline CDR1 and CDR2 sequences are SGHRS and YFSETQ.

The chain links TRBV19 to TRBJ1-2, with 8 bases that match TRBD1. The CDR3 contains 13 residues. The germline V gene has CDR1 LNHDA and CDR2 SQIVND (reference sequence). V was pared by 7 bases and J by 3 bases, with 4 bases of the junction left unmatched. CDR3 sequence: CASISTGDYGYTF. The DNA for the CDR3 is TGTGCCAGTATTTCGACAGGGGACTATGGCTACACCTTC. Full variable domain (remainder filled in from reference TRBV19 and TRBJ1-2): DGGITQSPKYLFRKEGQNVTLSCEQNLNHDAMYWYRQDPGQGLRLIYYSQIVNDFQKGDIAEGYSVSREKKESFPLTVTSAQKNPTAFYLCASISTGDYGYTFGSGTRLTVV.

As regards this clone: Other DNA sequences in this specimen translate into the identical CDR3. V is TRBV15 and J is TRBJ1-2; D is unresolved. In germline, CDR1 is LNHNV, CDR2 YYDKDF (reference sequence). V gave up 0 bases and J gave up 2 bases, with 1 base separating them. This CDR3 spans 12 amino acids. The CDR3 here is CATSRENYGYTF. CDR3 in DNA: TGTGCCACCAGCAGAGAGAACTATGGCTACACCTTC.

The V and J genes are TRBV29-1 and TRBJ2-1; TRBD1 agrees at 8 bases. This CDR3 is built from 12 residues. From germline, CDR1 is SQVTM and CDR2 ANQGSEA. J lost 10 bases, V lost 4 bases, and 6 bases had no gene match. The CDR3 DNA follows: TGCAGCGTTGGGCAAGGGACAGGAGAGCAGTTCTTC. It encodes CSVGQGTGEQFF.

CDR3 sequence: CASSLTVGADGYTF. In DNA, the CDR3 is TGCGCCAGCAGCCTCACGGTGGGAGCGGATGGCTACACCTTC. The V call is TRBV4-1, the J call TRBJ1-2; no clear D gene. Trimming removed 4 bases from V and 6 bases from J, with 15 bases in between. The CDR3 loop spans 14 amino acids. CDR1 is MGHRA and CDR2 is YSYEKL in the germline V gene.

The V and J genes are TRBV7-9 and TRBJ2-2; D is unresolved. Germline CDR1 reads SEHNR; CDR2 reads FQNEAQ (reference sequence). The V and J ends lost 2 bases and 3 bases respectively, with 7 bases between them. The length of the CDR3 is 14 residues. The CDR3 loop is CASSLSPYTGELFF. The CDR3 nucleotides are TGTGCCAGCAGCTTAAGCCCTTACACCGGGGAGCTGTTTTTT.

The chain is built from TRBV10-3 and TRBJ2-7; possible D gene TRBD2, 5 bases. Trimming shortened V by 5 bases and J by 3 bases, and 11 bases separated the two germline ends. Germline assignment: CDR1 ENHRY and CDR2 SYGVKD. The CDR3 contains 13 residues. The CDR3 coding sequence is TGTGCCATCAGTCGCACTAGTGGCTACGAGCAGTACTTC. Its translation: CAISRTSGYEQYF.

The V and J genes are TRBV30 and TRBJ1-2, with D possibly TRBD1 on 5 matching bases. The CDR3 spans 13 residues. The germline V and J ends were trimmed by 2 bases and 3 bases, with 10 bases remaining between them. Germline V gene sequence: CDR1 GTSNPN, CDR2 SVGIG (reference sequence). CDR3 coding DNA: TGTGCCTGGAGTCTCCGGGGCGACTATGGCTACACCTTC. It is translated as CAWSLRGDYGYTF.

This chain connects TRBV29-1 to TRBJ1-3; no clear D gene. The V gene lost 2 bases and the J gene lost 8 bases, with 13 bases spanning the gap. Germline CDR1 is SQVTM and CDR2 is ANQGSEA. The CDR3 contains 13 residues. For the CDR3, the DNA is TGCAGCGTTGAATCCGGGTACCAGGACACCATATATTTT. Translation: CSVESGYQDTIYF.

The rearrangement links TRBV21-1 to TRBJ1-2. TRBV21-1 counts as a pseudogene. CDR3 length equals 11 residues. The CDR3, as DNA: TGTGCCAGCAGCAAACCTATTAGCGGTTTGTTT. It codes for CASSKPISGLF.

The CDR3 region has the DNA TGTGCCAGCAGCCAAACGGGACTACCCACAGATACGCAGTATTTT. Its translation is CASSQTGLPTDTQYF. The chain employs TRBV11-2 and TRBJ2-3, with 7 positions matching TRBD2. The J segment lost 2 bases and the V segment lost 5 bases, leaving 7 bases of the junction unmatched. CDR3 size: 15 residues. The germline V gene encodes CDR1 SGHAT and CDR2 FQNNGV.

The chain couples TRBV7-6 to TRBJ2-1, with 10 bases identical to TRBD2. Trimming removed 4 bases from V and 7 bases from J; junction bases left unmatched: 7. Germline V lookup: CDR1 SGHVS, CDR2 FNYEAQ. The CDR3 is 15 residues long. The CDR3 region has the DNA TGTGCCAGCAGCTACCTAGCGGGAGCCATTAATGAGCAGTTCTTC. It is translated as CASSYLAGAINEQFF.

This clone has a single count. The chain recombines TRBV30 with TRBJ2-3; D gene unclear. V lost 1 base to trimming and J lost 1 base, with 6 bases between them. The CDR3 extends over 13 amino acids. The germline CDR1 and CDR2 sequences are GTSNPN and SVGIG (reference sequence). The CDR3 is CAWSGRGTDTQYF. CDR3 DNA sequence: TGTGCCTGGAGTGGTCGCGGCACAGATACGCAGTATTTT. The complete variable domain, with remaining parts taken from reference TRBV30 and TRBJ2-3, reads SQTIHQWPATLVQPVGSPLSLECTVEGTSNPNLYWYRQAAGRGLQLLFYSVGIGQISSEVPQNLSASRPQDRQFILSSKKLLLSDSGFYLCAWSGRGTDTQYFGPGTRLTVL.

The V and J genes are TRBV11-1 and TRBJ2-2; TRBD2 matches at 10 bases. Trimming took 2 bases from V and 7 from J; bases not matched to a gene: 1. The CDR3 is 14 residues long. CDR1 SGHAT and CDR2 FQDESV come from the germline V gene (reference sequence). DNA for the CDR3: TGTGCCAGCAGCTTACTAGCGGGAGACGGGGAGCTGTTTTTT. The encoded protein is CASSLLAGDGELFF.

CDR3 in amino acids: CASSLIRGGKNIQYF. Here the CDR3 DNA reads TGTGCCAGCAGCCTGATCAGGGGGGGCAAAAACATTCAGTACTTC. This chain uses TRBV7-2 with TRBJ2-4; D might be TRBD1 or TRBD2, each matching 7 bases. There are 15 residues in the CDR3. Germline CDR1 is SGHTA and CDR2 is FQGNSA. V was pared by 5 bases and J by 3 bases, with 14 bases between.

The V and J genes are TRBV18 and TRBJ2-2, with 9 bases that match TRBD2. This CDR3 is 16 amino acids long. V lost 1 base, J lost 4 bases, and 4 bases stayed unmatched. CDR1 is KGHSH, CDR2 LQKENI, per germline. The CDR3 nucleotides read TGTGCCAGCTCACCACTAGCGGGAGAGGGCACCGGGGAGCTGTTTTTT. Translation: CASSPLAGEGTGELFF.

This rearrangement joins TRBV15 to TRBJ2-7; D not certain. The CDR3 consists of 13 residues. Germline values: CDR1 LNHNV, CDR2 YYDKDF (reference sequence). V lost 5 bases and J lost 6, with 14 bases in between. CDR3 in amino acids: CATSPRRHSEQYF. DNA of the CDR3: TGTGCCACCAGCCCCCGGCGTCATAGCGAGCAGTACTTC.

The CDR3 bases are TGTGCCAGCAGCTCCCCACAGGGGGCGATCGTCGAACCTTTCTTT. The encoded protein is CASSSPQGAIVEPFF. The chain carries TRBV5-4 and TRBJ1-1, with 9 bases identical to TRBD1. From germline, CDR1 is SGHNT and CDR2 YYREEE (reference sequence). CDR3 length equals 15 residues. The V and J ends lost 3 bases and 12 bases, in that order; junction bases with no gene match: 15.